This TCR beta chain was recorded in a study of blood T cell repertoires in COVID-19. At the level of the study: T cells, B-cell-depleted T cells, or PBMCs provided the cDNA or gDNA that served as material.

Sequencing used immunoSEQ multiplex PCR; TCRdb keeps in-frame clones, though not all of them. Of about 320,000 clones detected, approximately 85% appear once; the ten largest clones hold around 6.9%. V lost 6 bases to trimming and J lost 5 bases, with 14 bases between them. Germline V lookup: CDR1 SNHLY, CDR2 FYNNEI. This CDR3 is 15 amino acids long. The material sequenced was peripheral blood. This chain links TRBV2 with TRBJ1-6; D is perhaps TRBD1 (6 bases). This TCR derives from a human donor in a cohort sampled during active COVID-19. DNA of the CDR3: TGTGCCAGCAGACCTATCTACAGGGATAATTCACCCCTCCACTTT. This sequence encodes CASRPIYRDNSPLHF. The full variable domain, rest sourced from reference TRBV2 and TRBJ1-6, is EPEVTQTPSHQVTQMGQEVILRCVPISNHLYFYWYRQILGQKVEFLVSFYNNEISEKSEIFDDQFSVERPDGSNFTLKIRSTKLEDSAMYFCASRPIYRDNSPLHFGNGTRLTVT.